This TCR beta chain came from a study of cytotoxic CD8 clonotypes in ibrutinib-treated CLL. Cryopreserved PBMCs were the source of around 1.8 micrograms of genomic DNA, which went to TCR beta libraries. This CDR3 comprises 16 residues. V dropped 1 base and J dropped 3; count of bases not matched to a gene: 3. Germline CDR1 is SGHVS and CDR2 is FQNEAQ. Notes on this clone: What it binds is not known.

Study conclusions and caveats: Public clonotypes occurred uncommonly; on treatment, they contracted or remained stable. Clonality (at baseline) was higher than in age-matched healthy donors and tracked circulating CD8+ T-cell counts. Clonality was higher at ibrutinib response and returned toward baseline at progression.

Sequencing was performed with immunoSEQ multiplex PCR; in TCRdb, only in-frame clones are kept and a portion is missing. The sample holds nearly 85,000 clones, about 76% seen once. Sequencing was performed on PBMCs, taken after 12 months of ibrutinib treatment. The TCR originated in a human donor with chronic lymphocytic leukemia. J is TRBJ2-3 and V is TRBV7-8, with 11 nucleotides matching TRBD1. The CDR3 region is CASSLGGDRGTDTQYF. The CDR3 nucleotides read TGTGCCAGCAGCTTAGGGGGGGACAGGGGGACAGATACGCAGTATTTT.